Below, 16 T cell receptor beta chains from the same sample are listed, as sequenced in a study of blood T cell repertoires in COVID-19. Here immunoSEQ multiplex PCR was the method, and the copy in TCRdb shows in-frame clones only, minus some. The sample shows about 120,000 clones, 88% of them seen only once. Sequencing input: peripheral blood. These receptor sequences come from a woman between 50 and 59 years old with active or convalescent COVID-19.

The V call is TRBV7-2, the J call TRBJ2-2; possible D gene TRBD1, 6 bases. V was trimmed by 6 bases and J by 6 bases, leaving 11 bases between them. Germline V gene data show CDR1 as SGHTA and CDR2 as FQGNSA. The CDR3 covers 13 residues. This CDR3 is CASSQGWAGELFF. CDR3 bases: TGTGCCAGCAGTCAGGGGTGGGCCGGGGAGCTGTTTTTT. Full variable domain (outside the CDR3, taken from reference TRBV7-2 and TRBJ2-2): GAGVSQSPSNKVTEKGKDVELRCDPISGHTALYWYRQSLGQGLEFLIYFQGNSAPDKSGLPSDRFSAERTGGSVSTLTIQRTQQEDSAVYLCASSQGWAGELFFGEGSRLTVL.

A remark on this clone: An end of the junction does not agree with germline; a read error may underlie this. The rearrangement uses TRBV7-7 and TRBJ2-1, with TRBD2 as a possible D gene (6 bases). CDR3 length: 15 amino acids. The germline V gene encodes CDR1 SSHAT and CDR2 FNYEAQ (reference sequence). CDR3 DNA: TGTGCTAGCAGCTTAGCTCCGGAGGGACCACATGAGCAGTTCTTC. It codes for CASSLAPEGPHEQFF.

V is TRBV2 and J is TRBJ1-1, with a tentative D call TRBD1 (6 bases). CDR3 length equals 15 residues. V was trimmed by 3 bases and J by 5 bases, leaving 16 bases between them. Germline V gene lookup returns CDR1 SNHLY and CDR2 FYNNEI. The CDR3 reads CASSELQGLGTEAFF. The CDR3 DNA is TGTGCCAGCAGTGAGCTTCAGGGGCTTGGGACTGAAGCTTTCTTT.

The chain employs TRBV29-1 and TRBJ2-1; 12 bases are shared with TRBD2. The germline CDR1 and CDR2 sequences are SQVTM and ANQGSEA. After removal of 4 bases from V and 5 bases from J, the junction contained 12 bases not matched to a gene. This CDR3 region has 17 residues. The CDR3 DNA is TGCAGCGTTGGGACTAGCGGGACCTTTGGGGCCGACAATGAGCAGTTCTTC. This codes for CSVGTSGTFGADNEQFF.

In the case of this clone: A read error may produce the germline difference seen at one junction end. The chain employs TRBV7-7 and TRBJ2-3; 12 positions match TRBD2. CDR3 length: 15 residues. Per germline, CDR1 SSHAT and CDR2 FNYEAQ (reference sequence). The CDR3, as DNA: TGTGCTAGCAGCAGGACTAGCGGGGCACAAGATACGCAGTATTTT. Protein product: CASSRTSGAQDTQYF.

The chain joins TRBV7-2 to TRBJ2-2; D might be TRBD2 (6 bases). There are 15 residues in the CDR3. V was trimmed by 3 bases and J by 0 bases, leaving 8 bases between them. Germline CDR1 SGHTA, CDR2 FQGNSA. The CDR3 sequence is CASSFGGANTGELFF. As DNA, the CDR3 is TGTGCCAGCAGCTTCGGGGGAGCGAACACCGGGGAGCTGTTTTTT.

V usage is TRBV27 and J usage is TRBJ1-2; possible D gene TRBD1, 5 bases. The CDR3 has 11 amino acids. Germline V gene lookup returns CDR1 MNHEY and CDR2 SMNVEV (reference sequence). Trimming shortened V by 2 bases and J by 10 bases, and 8 bases separated the two germline ends. The DNA of the CDR3 is TGTGCCAGCAGTTTAGGGGGGTTCTACACCTTC. It codes for CASSLGGFYTF.

The V call is TRBV28, the J call TRBJ1-2; no reliable D call. Trimming cost V 7 bases and J 3 bases, with 12 bases left between them. This CDR3 is 13 amino acids long. Germline V lookup: CDR1 MDHEN, CDR2 SYDVKM. CDR3 nucleotide sequence: TGTGCCAGCACATCGGGAGGGTACTATGGCTACACCTTC. This translates into CASTSGGYYGYTF.

The V call is TRBV6-2 or TRBV6-3, the J call TRBJ2-1; TRBD2 agrees at 7 bases. Germline V gives CDR1 MNHEY, CDR2 SVGEGT. V gave up 2 bases and J gave up 7 bases; unmatched junction bases: 5. This CDR3 has 14 residues. The CDR3 sequence is CASSYQSSGNEQFF. CDR3 DNA sequence: TGTGCCAGCAGTTACCAGTCTAGCGGTAATGAGCAGTTCTTC.

The gene calls are TRBV29-1 and TRBJ2-7, with D possibly being TRBD1 (6 bases). V was trimmed by 6 bases and J by 7 bases, leaving 19 bases between them. The CDR3 totals 13 residues. Germline values: CDR1 SQVTM, CDR2 ANQGSEA. As DNA, the CDR3 is TGCAGCGTAGGGCCGAGACAGGCTGGTGAGCAGTACTTC. Protein product: CSVGPRQAGEQYF.

The chain uses TRBV9 and TRBJ1-2; D call uncertain. The CDR3 has 14 residues. V lost 6 bases, J lost 1 base, and 13 bases lay in between. CDR1 and CDR2 from the germline V gene are SGDLS and YYNGEE. CDR3 region: CASKRPGVNYGYTF. CDR3 sequence (DNA): TGTGCCAGCAAAAGACCGGGAGTTAACTATGGCTACACCTTC.

The genes are TRBV28 and TRBJ2-5, with 9 bases lining up with TRBD2. Germline V gene data show CDR1 as MDHEN and CDR2 as SYDVKM. The CDR3 contains 14 residues. J was trimmed by 4 bases and V by 10 bases; bases with no gene match: 10. The CDR3 coding sequence is TGTGCCACTAAAAGGCCAGCGGGAGGAGAGACCCAGTACTTC. Amino acid sequence: CATKRPAGGETQYF.

This sequence joins TRBV9 and TRBJ2-3, with TRBD2 matching over 7 bases. There are 16 residues in the CDR3. V lost 1 base, J lost 4 bases, and 9 bases stayed unmatched. Germline assignment: CDR1 SGDLS and CDR2 YYNGEE. The CDR3: CASSVQGRAGADTQYF. CDR3 DNA sequence: TGTGCCAGCAGCGTACAAGGGAGGGCCGGGGCAGATACGCAGTATTTT.

The CDR3 sequence: CASSLDLASYNEQFF. The CDR3 coding sequence is TGTGCCAGCAGTTTAGATCTGGCCTCCTACAATGAGCAGTTCTTC. The chain recombines TRBV27 with TRBJ2-1; D uncertain. V lost 2 bases to trimming and J lost 0 bases, with 8 bases between them. The CDR3 consists of 15 residues. Germline CDR1 and CDR2: MNHEY and SMNVEV (reference sequence).

The J gene is TRBJ2-7, the V gene TRBV11-2, with 9 bases identical to TRBD2. The ends lost 3 bases at V and 3 bases at J; junction bases unmatched: 3. Germline V lookup: CDR1 SGHAT, CDR2 FQNNGV. The CDR3 runs to 14 residues. CDR3 amino acids: CASSFLAGLYEQYF. The CDR3 bases are TGTGCCAGCAGCTTCCTAGCGGGACTCTACGAGCAGTACTTC.

The chain is built from TRBV18 and TRBJ1-4, with a weak D call TRBD1 (5 bases). The CDR3 spans 17 residues. From germline, CDR1 is KGHSH and CDR2 LQKENI. Trimming pared 2 bases from V and 8 bases from J, leaving 21 bases between. CDR3: CASSPVSPQQDNEKLFF. The CDR3 DNA reads TGTGCCAGCTCACCAGTAAGCCCGCAACAGGATAACGAAAAACTGTTTTTT.